These 16 T cell receptor beta chains were sequenced from one sample in a study of OX40 agonist ivuxolimab in advanced cancers. The method was immunoSEQ multiplex PCR; TCRdb's version includes in-frame clones alone and lacks a portion of them. The sample lists over 70,000 clones, approximately 90% occurring once. Source: CD4+ or CD8+ T cells sorted from blood, taken in a trial of the OX40 agonist ivuxolimab. These receptors were taken from an adult with an advanced solid tumor such as melanoma, head and neck, liver or kidney cancer.

The chain links TRBV30 to TRBJ2-1; maybe TRBD2 (6 bases). V was trimmed by 2 bases and J by 9 bases, leaving 14 bases between them. The germline V gene encodes CDR1 GTSNPN and CDR2 SVGIG (reference sequence). The CDR3 runs 13 residues. The CDR3 DNA is TGTGCCTGGAGTCACGGGGAGGCATTTGAGCAGTTCTTC. Residues: CAWSHGEAFEQFF. The whole variable domain, remainder taken from reference TRBV30 and TRBJ2-1, is SQTIHQWPATLVQPVGSPLSLECTVEGTSNPNLYWYRQAAGRGLQLLFYSVGIGQISSEVPQNLSASRPQDRQFILSSKKLLLSDSGFYLCAWSHGEAFEQFFGPGTRLTVL.

The chain is built from TRBV28 and TRBJ2-5, with 8 bases lining up with TRBD2. Germline CDR1 and CDR2: MDHEN and SYDVKM. V lost 6 bases, J lost 5 bases, and 8 bases stayed unmatched. This CDR3 is 14 amino acids long. The CDR3 spells CASSIGGARETQYF. DNA of the CDR3: TGTGCCAGCAGCATCGGGGGGGCGCGGGAGACCCAGTACTTC.

V gene TRBV7-9 combines with J gene TRBJ2-5; a possible D gene is TRBD2 (6 bases). This CDR3 comprises 16 residues. The V end lost 2 bases, the J end lost 4 bases, and 17 bases lay between the germline ends. Germline CDR1 and CDR2: SEHNR and FQNEAQ (reference sequence). In nucleotides, the CDR3 is TGTGCCAGCAGCTTAAGGTCAAGCGACGGGGGAGAGACCCAGTACTTC. It yields the protein CASSLRSSDGGETQYF. Complete variable domain (other parts from reference TRBV7-9 and TRBJ2-5): DTGVSQNPRHKITKRGQNVTFRCDPISEHNRLYWYRQTLGQGPEFLTYFQNEAQLEKSRLLSDRFSAERPKGSFSTLEIQRTEQGDSAMYLCASSLRSSDGGETQYFGPGTRLLVL.

The chain uses TRBV19 and TRBJ1-3, with D tentatively TRBD1 (5 bases). The CDR3 consists of 15 residues. V dropped 7 bases and J dropped 0 bases, with 13 bases sitting between them. From germline, CDR1 is LNHDA and CDR2 SQIVND (reference sequence). The chain's CDR3 is CASTTRGSSGNTIYF. In DNA form, the CDR3 reads TGTGCCAGTACCACTCGGGGGAGCTCTGGAAACACCATATATTTT.

The chain couples TRBV2 to TRBJ2-7; D gene uncertain. This CDR3 has 11 amino acids. V was clipped by 5 bases and J by 7 bases, with 9 bases between them. Germline CDR1 SNHLY, CDR2 FYNNEI. The CDR3 loop reads CASSYWYEQYF. DNA of the CDR3: TGTGCCAGCAGTTACTGGTATGAGCAGTACTTC.

The genes are TRBV4-1 and TRBJ2-5; the match to TRBD1 covers 7 bases. V lost 1 base and J lost 4; bases outside the gene matches: 9. The CDR3 has 16 amino acids. Germline CDR1 and CDR2: MGHRA and YSYEKL. The CDR3 spells CASSQGQGGSRETQYF. The CDR3 DNA reads TGCGCCAGCAGCCAAGGACAGGGCGGATCGCGAGAGACCCAGTACTTC.

V gene TRBV6-5 combines with J gene TRBJ1-2; the D gene is possibly TRBD1 (5 bases). Trimming removed 7 bases from V and 3 bases from J, with 18 bases in between. The CDR3 has 15 amino acids. CDR1 is MNHEY and CDR2 is SVGAGI in the germline V gene. The CDR3 protein is CASTLTPTGYYGYTF. DNA for the CDR3: TGTGCCAGCACGCTCACCCCCACAGGATACTATGGCTACACCTTC.

This clone occurred once. The V gene is TRBV5-1, the J gene TRBJ2-7; 12 nucleotides line up with TRBD2. The CDR3 is 15 residues long. V lost 0 bases, J lost 7 bases, and 5 bases stayed unmatched. Germline V gene lookup returns CDR1 SGHRS and CDR2 YFSETQ. CDR3 loop: CASSLVLAGGEEQYF. CDR3 sequence (DNA): TGCGCCAGCAGCTTGGTACTAGCGGGAGGTGAAGAGCAGTACTTC.

This clone occurred once. V usage is TRBV7-6 and J usage is TRBJ2-5, with 12 bases lining up with TRBD1. This CDR3 contains 18 residues. Germline V lookup: CDR1 SGHVS, CDR2 FNYEAQ. The V and J ends lost 2 bases and 5 bases, in that order; junction bases with no gene match: 12. The CDR3 region is CASSLPEGGTGGAETQYF. DNA of the CDR3: TGTGCCAGCAGCTTACCAGAGGGGGGGACAGGGGGCGCGGAGACCCAGTACTTC.

The rearrangement uses TRBV11-2 and TRBJ1-1, with a weak D call TRBD1 (5 bases). The CDR3 extends over 15 amino acids. The V end was cut by 4 bases, the J end by 0 bases, with 12 bases between. Germline V gene lookup returns CDR1 SGHAT and CDR2 FQNNGV. The CDR3: CASSWGGRMNTEAFF. The CDR3 region has the DNA TGTGCCAGCAGCTGGGGGGGGAGGATGAACACTGAAGCTTTCTTT.

The V gene is TRBV28, the J gene TRBJ2-1, with 9 bases identical to TRBD2. The CDR3 is 18 amino acids. CDR1 and CDR2 from the germline V gene are MDHEN and SYDVKM. V was clipped by 4 bases and J by 0 bases; unmatched bases: 10. The CDR3 loop is CASSSSSGRSSSYNEQFF. The CDR3 DNA sequence: TGTGCCAGCAGTTCCAGTAGCGGGAGATCCAGCTCCTACAATGAGCAGTTCTTC.

The J gene is TRBJ2-3, the V gene TRBV19, with 12 bases matching TRBD1. The V and J ends lost 4 bases and 4 bases, in that order; junction bases with no gene match: 6. The germline V gene has CDR1 LNHDA and CDR2 SQIVND (reference sequence). The CDR3 spans 16 residues. The CDR3 spells CASSSTGTGGADTQYF. CDR3 DNA sequence: TGTGCCAGTAGTAGTACCGGGACAGGGGGCGCAGATACGCAGTATTTT.

V gene TRBV29-1 combines with J gene TRBJ2-7; D remains unclear. V gave up 1 base and J gave up 4 bases, with 8 bases separating them. The CDR3 extends over 12 amino acids. Germline V gene data show CDR1 as SQVTM and CDR2 as ANQGSEA. The CDR3 sequence: CSVEGVGYEQYF. CDR3 DNA sequence: TGCAGCGTTGAAGGGGTCGGGTACGAGCAGTACTTC.

The V and J genes are TRBV5-5 and TRBJ1-1; D is unclear. CDR1 is SGHKS, CDR2 YYEKEE, per germline (reference sequence). V dropped 0 bases and J dropped 1 base, with 7 bases sitting between them. The CDR3 covers 14 residues. The CDR3 reads CASSLVDKNTEAFF. The CDR3 bases are TGTGCCAGCAGCTTGGTGGATAAGAACACTGAAGCTTTCTTT.

V usage is TRBV2 and J usage is TRBJ2-7; 8 bases are a match to TRBD2. Germline V gene data show CDR1 as SNHLY and CDR2 as FYNNEI. The CDR3 runs to 18 residues. V trimming: 2 bases; J trimming: 1 base; junction bases outside the gene matches: 13. The CDR3 sequence is CASSEMASGSNPSYEQYF. CDR3 sequence (DNA): TGTGCCAGCAGTGAAATGGCTAGCGGGTCTAACCCATCCTACGAGCAGTACTTC.

The chain employs TRBV27 and TRBJ2-7; 11 bases line up with TRBD2. CDR3 length equals 13 residues. V was pared by 3 bases and J by 12 bases, with 7 bases of the junction left unmatched. Per the germline V gene, CDR1 is MNHEY and CDR2 is SMNVEV (reference sequence). The CDR3 coding sequence is TGTGCCAGCAGTTTGAAACTAGCGGGAGTATGGTACTTC. Protein: CASSLKLAGVWYF.